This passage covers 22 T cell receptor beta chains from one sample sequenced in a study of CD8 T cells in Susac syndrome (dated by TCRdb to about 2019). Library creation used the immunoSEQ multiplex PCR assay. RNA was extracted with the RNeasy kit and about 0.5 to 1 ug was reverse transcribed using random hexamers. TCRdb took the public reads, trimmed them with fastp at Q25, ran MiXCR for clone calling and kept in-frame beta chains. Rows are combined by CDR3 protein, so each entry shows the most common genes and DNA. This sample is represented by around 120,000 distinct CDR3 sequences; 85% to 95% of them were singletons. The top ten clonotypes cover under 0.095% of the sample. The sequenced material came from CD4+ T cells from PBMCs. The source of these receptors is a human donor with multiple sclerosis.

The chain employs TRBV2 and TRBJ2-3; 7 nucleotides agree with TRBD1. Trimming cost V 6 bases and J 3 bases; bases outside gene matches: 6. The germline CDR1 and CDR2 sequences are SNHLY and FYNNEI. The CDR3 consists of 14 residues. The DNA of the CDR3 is TGTGCCAGCAGCCGACAGGGAAGGACAGATACGCAGTATTTT. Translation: CASSRQGRTDTQYF.

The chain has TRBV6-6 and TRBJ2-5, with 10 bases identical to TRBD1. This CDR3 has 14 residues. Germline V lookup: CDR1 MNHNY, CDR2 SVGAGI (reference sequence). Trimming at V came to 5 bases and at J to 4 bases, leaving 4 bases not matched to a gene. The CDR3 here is CASSPGTGVETQYF. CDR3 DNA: TGTGCCAGCAGTCCCGGGACAGGGGTAGAGACCCAGTACTTC.

CDR3 DNA: TGTGCCAGCAGTGCGCGGGGGGGCCAAGAGACCCAGTACTTC. Its translation is CASSARGGQETQYF. The chain employs TRBV12-3 or TRBV12-4 and TRBJ2-5; 9 nucleotides line up with TRBD2. Trimming at V came to 5 bases and at J to 1 base, leaving 2 bases not matched to a gene. The CDR3 spans 14 residues.

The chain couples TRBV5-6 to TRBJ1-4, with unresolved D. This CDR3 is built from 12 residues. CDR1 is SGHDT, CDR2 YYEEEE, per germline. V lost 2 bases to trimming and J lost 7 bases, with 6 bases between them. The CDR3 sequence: CASSLRAEKLFF. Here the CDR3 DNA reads TGTGCCAGCAGCTTAAGGGCTGAAAAACTGTTTTTT.

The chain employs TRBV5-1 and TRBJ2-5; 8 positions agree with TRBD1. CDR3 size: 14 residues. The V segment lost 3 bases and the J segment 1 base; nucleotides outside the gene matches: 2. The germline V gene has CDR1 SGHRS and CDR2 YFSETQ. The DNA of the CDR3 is TGCGCCAGCAGCTCCGGGACAGGCCAAGAGACCCAGTACTTC. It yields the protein CASSSGTGQETQYF. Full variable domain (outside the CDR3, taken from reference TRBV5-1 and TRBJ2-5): KAGVTQTPRYLIKTRGQQVTLSCSPISGHRSVSWYQQTPGQGLQFLFEYFSETQRNKGNFPGRFSGRQFSNSRSEMNVSTLELGDSALYLCASSSGTGQETQYFGPGTRLLVL.

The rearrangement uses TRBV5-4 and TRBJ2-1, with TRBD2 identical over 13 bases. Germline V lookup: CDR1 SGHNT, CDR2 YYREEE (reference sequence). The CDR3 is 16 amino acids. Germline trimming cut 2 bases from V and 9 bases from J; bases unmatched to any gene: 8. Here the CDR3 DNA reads TGTGCCAGCAGCTTCGAGACTAGCGGGGGGTTGGCTGAGCAGTTCTTC. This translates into CASSFETSGGLAEQFF.

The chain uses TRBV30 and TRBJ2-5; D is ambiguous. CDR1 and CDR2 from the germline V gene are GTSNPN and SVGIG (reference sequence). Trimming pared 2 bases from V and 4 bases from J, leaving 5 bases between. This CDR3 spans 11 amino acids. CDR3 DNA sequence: TGTGCCTGGAGTATATTAGAGACCCAGTACTTC. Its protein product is CAWSILETQYF.

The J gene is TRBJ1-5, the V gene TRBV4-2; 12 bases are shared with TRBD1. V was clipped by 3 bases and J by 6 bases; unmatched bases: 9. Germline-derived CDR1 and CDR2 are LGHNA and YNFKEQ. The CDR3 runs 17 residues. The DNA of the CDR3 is TGTGCCAGCAGCCAGATTCCCGGGACAGGGGGCGGTCAGCCCCAGCATTTT. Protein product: CASSQIPGTGGGQPQHF.

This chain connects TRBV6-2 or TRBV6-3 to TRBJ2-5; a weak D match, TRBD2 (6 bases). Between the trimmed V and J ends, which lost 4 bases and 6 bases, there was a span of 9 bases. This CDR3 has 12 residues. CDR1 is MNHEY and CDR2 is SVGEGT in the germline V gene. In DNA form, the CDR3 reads TGTGCCAGCAGTTCTCGGGGGAAGACCCAGTACTTC. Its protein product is CASSSRGKTQYF.

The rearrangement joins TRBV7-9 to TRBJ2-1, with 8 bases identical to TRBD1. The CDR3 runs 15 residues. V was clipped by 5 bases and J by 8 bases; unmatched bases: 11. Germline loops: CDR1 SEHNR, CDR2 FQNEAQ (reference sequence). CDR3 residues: CASSPRSGGWDEQFF. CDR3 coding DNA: TGTGCCAGCAGCCCCCGGTCAGGGGGCTGGGATGAGCAGTTCTTC.

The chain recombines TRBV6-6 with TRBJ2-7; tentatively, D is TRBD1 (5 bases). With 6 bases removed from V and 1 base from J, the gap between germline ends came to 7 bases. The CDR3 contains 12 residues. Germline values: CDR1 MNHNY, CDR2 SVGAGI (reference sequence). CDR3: CASRQESYEQYF. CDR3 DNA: TGTGCCAGCAGACAGGAGTCCTACGAGCAGTACTTC.

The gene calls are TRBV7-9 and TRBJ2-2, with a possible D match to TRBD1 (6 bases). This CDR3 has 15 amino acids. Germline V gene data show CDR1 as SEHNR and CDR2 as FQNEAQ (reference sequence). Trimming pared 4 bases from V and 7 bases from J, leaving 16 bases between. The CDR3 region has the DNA TGTGCCAGCAGCTCGGTGTTTCAGGGGTACGGGGAGCTGTTTTTT. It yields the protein CASSSVFQGYGELFF.

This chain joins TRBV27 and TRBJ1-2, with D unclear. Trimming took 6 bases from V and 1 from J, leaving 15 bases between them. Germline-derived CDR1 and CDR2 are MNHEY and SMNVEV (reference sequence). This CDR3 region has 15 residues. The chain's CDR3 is CASSLTVTLNYGYTF. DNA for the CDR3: TGTGCCAGCAGCCTGACCGTGACCCTTAACTATGGCTACACCTTC.

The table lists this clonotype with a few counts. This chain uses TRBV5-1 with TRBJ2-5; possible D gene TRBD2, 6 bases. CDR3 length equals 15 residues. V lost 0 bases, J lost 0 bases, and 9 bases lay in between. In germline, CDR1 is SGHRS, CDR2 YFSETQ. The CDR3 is CASSLVGGYQETQYF. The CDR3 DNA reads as TGCGCCAGCAGCTTGGTTGGGGGGTACCAAGAGACCCAGTACTTC.

The DNA of the CDR3 is TGTGCCAGCAGCCCAGGGTGGGAGTACCAAGAGACCCAGTACTTC. Translating gives CASSPGWEYQETQYF. V usage is TRBV6-2 or TRBV6-3 and J usage is TRBJ2-5, with D perhaps given as TRBD1 or TRBD2 (5 bases each). The V end was cut by 6 bases, the J end by 0 bases, with 14 bases between. The germline V gene has CDR1 MNHEY and CDR2 SVGEGT. The CDR3 loop spans 15 amino acids.

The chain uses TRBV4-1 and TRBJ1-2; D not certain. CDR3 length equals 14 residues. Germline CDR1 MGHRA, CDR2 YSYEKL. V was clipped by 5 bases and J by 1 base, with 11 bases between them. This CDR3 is CASSLYVGNYGYTF. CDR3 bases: TGCGCCAGCAGCTTATATGTTGGTAACTATGGCTACACCTTC.

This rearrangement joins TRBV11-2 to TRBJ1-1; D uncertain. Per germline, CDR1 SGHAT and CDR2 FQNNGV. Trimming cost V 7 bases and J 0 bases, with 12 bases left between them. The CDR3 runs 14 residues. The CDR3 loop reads CASTVGSLNTEAFF. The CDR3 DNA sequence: TGTGCCAGCACCGTAGGCAGTTTGAACACTGAAGCTTTCTTT.

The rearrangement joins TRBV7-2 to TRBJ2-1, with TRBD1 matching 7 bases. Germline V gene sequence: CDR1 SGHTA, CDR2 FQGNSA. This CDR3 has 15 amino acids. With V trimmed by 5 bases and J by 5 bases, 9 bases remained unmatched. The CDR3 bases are TGTGCCAGCAGCCTCCGACAGGGTAGGAACAATGAGCAGTTCTTC. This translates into CASSLRQGRNNEQFF. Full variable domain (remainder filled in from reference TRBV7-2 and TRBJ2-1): GAGVSQSPSNKVTEKGKDVELRCDPISGHTALYWYRQSLGQGLEFLIYFQGNSAPDKSGLPSDRFSAERTGGSVSTLTIQRTQQEDSAVYLCASSLRQGRNNEQFFGPGTRLTVL.

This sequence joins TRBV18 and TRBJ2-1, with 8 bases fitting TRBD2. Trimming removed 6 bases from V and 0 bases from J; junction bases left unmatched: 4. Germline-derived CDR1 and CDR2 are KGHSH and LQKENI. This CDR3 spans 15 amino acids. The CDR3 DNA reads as TGTGCCAGCTCGCGGGGGGAGAACTCCTACAATGAGCAGTTCTTC. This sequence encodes CASSRGENSYNEQFF.

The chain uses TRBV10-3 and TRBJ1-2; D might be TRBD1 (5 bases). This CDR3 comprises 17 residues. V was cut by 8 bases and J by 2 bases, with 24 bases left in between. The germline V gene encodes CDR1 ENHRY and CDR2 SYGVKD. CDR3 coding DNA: TGTGCCATCTCGGAGCTCGGACAACCCGTGGGAAACTATGGCTACACCTTC. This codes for CAISELGQPVGNYGYTF.

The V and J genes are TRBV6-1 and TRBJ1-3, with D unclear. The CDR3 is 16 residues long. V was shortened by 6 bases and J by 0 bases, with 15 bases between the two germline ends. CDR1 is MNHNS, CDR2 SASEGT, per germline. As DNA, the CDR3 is TGTGCCAGCAGGGGCCCCATTGGGGACTCTGGAAACACCATATATTTT. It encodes CASRGPIGDSGNTIYF.

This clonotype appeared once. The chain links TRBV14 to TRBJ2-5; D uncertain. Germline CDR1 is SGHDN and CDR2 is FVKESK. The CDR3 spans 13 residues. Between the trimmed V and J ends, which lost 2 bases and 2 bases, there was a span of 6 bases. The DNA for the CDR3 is TGTGCCAGCAGCCAAAGGAGTCAAGAGACCCAGTACTTC. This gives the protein CASSQRSQETQYF. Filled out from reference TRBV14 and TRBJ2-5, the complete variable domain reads EAGVTQFPSHSVIEKGQTVTLRCDPISGHDNLYWYRRVMGKEIKFLLHFVKESKQDESGMPNNRFLAERTGGTYSTLKVQPAELEDSGVYFCASSQRSQETQYFGPGTRLLVL.